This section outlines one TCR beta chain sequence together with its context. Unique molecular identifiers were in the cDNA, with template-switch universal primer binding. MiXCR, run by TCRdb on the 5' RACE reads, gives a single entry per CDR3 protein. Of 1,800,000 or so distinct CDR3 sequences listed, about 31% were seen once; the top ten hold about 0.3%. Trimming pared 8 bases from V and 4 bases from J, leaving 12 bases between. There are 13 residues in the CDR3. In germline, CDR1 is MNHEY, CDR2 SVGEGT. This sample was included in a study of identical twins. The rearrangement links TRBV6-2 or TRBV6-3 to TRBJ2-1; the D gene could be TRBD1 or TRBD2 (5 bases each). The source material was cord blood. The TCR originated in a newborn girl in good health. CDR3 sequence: CASGWDGYNEQFF. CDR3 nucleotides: TGTGCCAGCGGTTGGGACGGGTACAATGAGCAGTTCTTC.